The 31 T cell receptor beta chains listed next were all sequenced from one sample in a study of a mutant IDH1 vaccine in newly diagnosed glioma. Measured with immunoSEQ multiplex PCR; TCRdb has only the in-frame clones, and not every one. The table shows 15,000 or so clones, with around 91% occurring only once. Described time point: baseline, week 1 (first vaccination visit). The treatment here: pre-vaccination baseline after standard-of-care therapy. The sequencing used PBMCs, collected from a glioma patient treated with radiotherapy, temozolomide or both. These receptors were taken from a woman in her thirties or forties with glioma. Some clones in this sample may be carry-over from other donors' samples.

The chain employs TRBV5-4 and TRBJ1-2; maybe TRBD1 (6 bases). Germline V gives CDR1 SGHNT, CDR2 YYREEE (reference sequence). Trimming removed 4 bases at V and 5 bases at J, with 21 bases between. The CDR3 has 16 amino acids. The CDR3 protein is CASSQRRGGRGYGYTF. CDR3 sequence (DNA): TGTGCCAGCAGCCAGAGGAGGGGGGGAAGGGGGTATGGCTACACCTTC.

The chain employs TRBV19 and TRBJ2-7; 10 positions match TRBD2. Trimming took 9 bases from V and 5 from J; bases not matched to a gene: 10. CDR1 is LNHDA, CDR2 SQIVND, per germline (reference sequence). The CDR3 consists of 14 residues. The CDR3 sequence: CASRAASGSNEQYF. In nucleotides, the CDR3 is TGTGCCAGCAGAGCGGCTAGCGGGAGTAACGAGCAGTACTTC.

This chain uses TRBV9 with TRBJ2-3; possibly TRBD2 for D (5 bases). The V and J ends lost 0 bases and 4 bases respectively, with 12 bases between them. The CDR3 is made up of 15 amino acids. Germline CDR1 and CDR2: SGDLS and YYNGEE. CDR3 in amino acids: CASSVGVGAADTQYF. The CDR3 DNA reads TGTGCCAGCAGCGTAGGGGTGGGAGCGGCAGATACGCAGTATTTT.

This chain's CDR3 is CSVEGVRGLDTIYF. DNA of the CDR3: TGCAGCGTTGAAGGGGTGCGGGGCCTGGACACCATATATTTT. The rearrangement uses TRBV29-1 and TRBJ1-3; D is possibly TRBD1 (5 bases). Trimming cost V 1 base and J 8 bases, with 15 bases left between them. Germline V gene sequence: CDR1 SQVTM, CDR2 ANQGSEA. This CDR3 region has 14 residues.

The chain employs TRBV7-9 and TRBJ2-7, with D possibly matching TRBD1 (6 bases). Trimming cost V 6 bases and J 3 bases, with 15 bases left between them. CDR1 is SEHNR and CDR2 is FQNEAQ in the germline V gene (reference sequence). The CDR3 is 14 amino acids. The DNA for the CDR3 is TGTGCCAGCAGAGCGGACAGCTCCATCTACGAGCAGTACTTC. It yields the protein CASRADSSIYEQYF.

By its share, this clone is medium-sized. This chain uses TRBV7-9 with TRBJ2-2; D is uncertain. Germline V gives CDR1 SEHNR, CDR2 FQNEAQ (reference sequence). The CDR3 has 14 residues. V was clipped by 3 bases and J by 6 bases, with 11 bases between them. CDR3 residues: CASSFGIQPGELFF. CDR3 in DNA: TGTGCCAGCAGCTTTGGGATCCAACCCGGGGAGCTGTTTTTT.

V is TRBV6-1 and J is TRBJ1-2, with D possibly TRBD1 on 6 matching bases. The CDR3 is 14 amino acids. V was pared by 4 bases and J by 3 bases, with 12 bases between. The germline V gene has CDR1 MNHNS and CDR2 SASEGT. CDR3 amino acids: CASSADSYYYGYTF. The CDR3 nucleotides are TGTGCCAGCAGTGCGGACAGCTACTACTATGGCTACACCTTC.

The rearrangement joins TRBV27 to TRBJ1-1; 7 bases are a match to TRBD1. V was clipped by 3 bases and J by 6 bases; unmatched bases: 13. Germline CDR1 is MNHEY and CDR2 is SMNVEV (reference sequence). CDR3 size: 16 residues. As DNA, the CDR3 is TGTGCCAGCAGTTTCGAAGCGGGGAGGGGGCTATCTGAAGCTTTCTTT. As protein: CASSFEAGRGLSEAFF.

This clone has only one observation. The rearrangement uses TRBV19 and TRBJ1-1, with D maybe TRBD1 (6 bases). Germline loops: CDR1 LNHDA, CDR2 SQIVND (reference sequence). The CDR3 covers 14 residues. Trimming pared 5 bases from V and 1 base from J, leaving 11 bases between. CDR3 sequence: CASSSGVGNTEAFF. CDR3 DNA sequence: TGTGCCAGTAGTTCAGGGGTTGGGAACACTGAAGCTTTCTTT.

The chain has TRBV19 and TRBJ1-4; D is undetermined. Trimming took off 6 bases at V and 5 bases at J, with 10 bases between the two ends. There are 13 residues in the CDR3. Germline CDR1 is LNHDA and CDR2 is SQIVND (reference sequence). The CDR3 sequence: CASSSQPNEKLFF. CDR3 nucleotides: TGTGCCAGTAGCTCACAACCCAATGAAAAACTGTTTTTT.

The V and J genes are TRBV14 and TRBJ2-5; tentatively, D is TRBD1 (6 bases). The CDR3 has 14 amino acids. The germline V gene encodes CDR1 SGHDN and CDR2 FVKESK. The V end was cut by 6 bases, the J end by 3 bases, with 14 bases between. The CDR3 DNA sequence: TGTGCCAGCAGTCCAACAGGGCTCGAAGAGACCCAGTACTTC. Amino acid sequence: CASSPTGLEETQYF. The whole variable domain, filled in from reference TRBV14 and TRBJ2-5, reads EAGVTQFPSHSVIEKGQTVTLRCDPISGHDNLYWYRRVMGKEIKFLLHFVKESKQDESGMPNNRFLAERTGGTYSTLKVQPAELEDSGVYFCASSPTGLEETQYFGPGTRLLVL.

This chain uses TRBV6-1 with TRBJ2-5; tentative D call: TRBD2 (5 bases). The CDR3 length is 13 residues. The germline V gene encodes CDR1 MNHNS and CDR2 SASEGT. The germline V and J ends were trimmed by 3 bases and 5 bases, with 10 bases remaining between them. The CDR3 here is CASSDRGSETQYF. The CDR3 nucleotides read TGTGCCAGCAGTGACCGGGGATCCGAGACCCAGTACTTC.

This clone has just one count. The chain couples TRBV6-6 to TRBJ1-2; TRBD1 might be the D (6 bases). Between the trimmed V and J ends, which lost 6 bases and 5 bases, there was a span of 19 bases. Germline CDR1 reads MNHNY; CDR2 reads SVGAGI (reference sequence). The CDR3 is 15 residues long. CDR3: CASSPATGTSYGYTF. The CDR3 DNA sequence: TGTGCCAGCAGCCCAGCCACAGGGACTTCGTATGGCTACACCTTC.

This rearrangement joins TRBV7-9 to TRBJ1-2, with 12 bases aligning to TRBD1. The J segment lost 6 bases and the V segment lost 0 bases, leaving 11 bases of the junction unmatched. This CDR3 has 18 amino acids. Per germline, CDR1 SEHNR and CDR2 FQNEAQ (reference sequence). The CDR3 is CASSLAGTGGALSHGYTF. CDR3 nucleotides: TGTGCCAGCAGCTTAGCGGGGACAGGGGGCGCCCTTTCGCATGGCTACACCTTC.

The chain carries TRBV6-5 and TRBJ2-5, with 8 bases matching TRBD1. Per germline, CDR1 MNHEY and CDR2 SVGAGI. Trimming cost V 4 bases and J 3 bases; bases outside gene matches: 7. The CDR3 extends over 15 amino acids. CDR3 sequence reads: CASSSNQGAEETQYF. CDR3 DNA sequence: TGTGCCAGCAGTTCGAACCAGGGGGCCGAAGAGACCCAGTACTTC.

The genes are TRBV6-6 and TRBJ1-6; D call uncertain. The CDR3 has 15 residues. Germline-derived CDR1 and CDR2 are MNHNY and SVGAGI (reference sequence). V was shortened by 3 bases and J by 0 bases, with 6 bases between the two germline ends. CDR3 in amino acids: CASSYFSSYNSPLHF. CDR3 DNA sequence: TGTGCCAGCAGTTATTTTAGCTCCTATAATTCACCCCTCCACTTT.

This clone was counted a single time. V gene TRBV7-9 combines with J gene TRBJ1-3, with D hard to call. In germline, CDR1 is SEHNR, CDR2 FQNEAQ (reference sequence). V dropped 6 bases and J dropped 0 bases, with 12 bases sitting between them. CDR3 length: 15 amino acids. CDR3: CASRADGLSGNTIYF. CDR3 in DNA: TGTGCCAGCAGGGCGGACGGTCTCTCTGGAAACACCATATATTTT.

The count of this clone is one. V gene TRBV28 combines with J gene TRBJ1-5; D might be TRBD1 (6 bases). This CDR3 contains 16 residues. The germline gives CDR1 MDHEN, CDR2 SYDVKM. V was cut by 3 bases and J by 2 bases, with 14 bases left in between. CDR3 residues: CASSLPRQAGNQPQHF. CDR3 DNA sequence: TGTGCCAGCAGTTTGCCCCGACAGGCTGGCAATCAGCCCCAGCATTTT.

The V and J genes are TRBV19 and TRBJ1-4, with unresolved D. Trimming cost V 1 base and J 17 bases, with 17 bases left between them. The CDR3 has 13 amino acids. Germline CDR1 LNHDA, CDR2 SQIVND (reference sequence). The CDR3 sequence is CASSIVSGRLPFF. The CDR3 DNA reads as TGTGCCAGTAGTATAGTGAGCGGCCGGCTACCTTTTTTT.

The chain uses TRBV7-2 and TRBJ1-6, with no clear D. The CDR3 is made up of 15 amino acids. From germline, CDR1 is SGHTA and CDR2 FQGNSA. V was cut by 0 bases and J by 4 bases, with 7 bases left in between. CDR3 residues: CASSLAASYNSPLHF. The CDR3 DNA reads TGTGCCAGCAGCTTAGCGGCAAGTTATAATTCACCCCTCCACTTT.

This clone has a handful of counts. The CDR3 is CSVAGGRSGTEAFF. CDR3 sequence (DNA): TGCAGCGTTGCGGGGGGCAGGAGTGGCACTGAAGCTTTCTTT. The chain is built from TRBV29-1 and TRBJ1-1; D is perhaps TRBD1 (6 bases). With 4 bases removed from V and 4 bases from J, the gap between germline ends came to 16 bases. The CDR3 sequence is 14 residues long. Germline-derived CDR1 and CDR2 are SQVTM and ANQGSEA. Combining the CDR3 with reference TRBV29-1 and TRBJ1-1 gives the whole variable domain SAVISQKPSRDICQRGTSLTIQCQVDSQVTMMFWYRQQPGQSLTLIATANQGSEATYESGFVIDKFPISRPNLTFSTLTVSNMSPEDSSIYLCSVAGGRSGTEAFFGQGTRLTVV.

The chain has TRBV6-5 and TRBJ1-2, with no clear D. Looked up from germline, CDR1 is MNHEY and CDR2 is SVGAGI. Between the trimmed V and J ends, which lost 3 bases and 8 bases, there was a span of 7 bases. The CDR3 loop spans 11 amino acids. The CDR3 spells CASSYKGGYTF. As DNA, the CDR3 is TGTGCCAGCAGTTATAAAGGGGGCTACACCTTC.

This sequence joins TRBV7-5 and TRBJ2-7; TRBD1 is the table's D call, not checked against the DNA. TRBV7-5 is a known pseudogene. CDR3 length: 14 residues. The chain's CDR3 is CARSSYRTSYEQYF. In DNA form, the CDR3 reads TGTGCCAGAAGCTCATACAGGACCTCCTACGAGCAGTACTTC.

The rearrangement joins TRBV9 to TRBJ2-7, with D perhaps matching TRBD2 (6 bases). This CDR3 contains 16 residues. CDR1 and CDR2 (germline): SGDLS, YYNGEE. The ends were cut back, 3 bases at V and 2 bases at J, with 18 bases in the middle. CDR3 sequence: CASSAISGTPTYEQYF. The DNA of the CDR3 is TGTGCCAGCAGCGCGATCAGTGGGACTCCTACCTACGAGCAGTACTTC.

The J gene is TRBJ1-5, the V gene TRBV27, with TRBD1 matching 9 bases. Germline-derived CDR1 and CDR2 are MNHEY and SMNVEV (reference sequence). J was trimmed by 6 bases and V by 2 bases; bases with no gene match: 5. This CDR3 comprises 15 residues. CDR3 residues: CASSLEGQGLQPQHF. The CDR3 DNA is TGTGCCAGCAGTTTAGAGGGACAGGGTCTTCAGCCCCAGCATTTT.

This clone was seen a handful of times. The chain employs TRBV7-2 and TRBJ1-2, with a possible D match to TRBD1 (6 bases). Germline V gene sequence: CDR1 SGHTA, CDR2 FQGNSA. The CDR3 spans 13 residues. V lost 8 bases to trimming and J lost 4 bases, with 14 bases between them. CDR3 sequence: CASAPDRFYGYTF. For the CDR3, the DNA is TGTGCCAGCGCCCCGGACAGATTCTATGGCTACACCTTC.

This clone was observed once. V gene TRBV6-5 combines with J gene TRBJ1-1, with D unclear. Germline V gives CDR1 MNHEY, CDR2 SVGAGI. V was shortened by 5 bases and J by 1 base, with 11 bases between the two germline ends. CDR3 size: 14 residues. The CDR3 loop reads CASSPPGGNTEAFF. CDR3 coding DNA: TGTGCCAGCAGTCCACCAGGAGGGAACACTGAAGCTTTCTTT.

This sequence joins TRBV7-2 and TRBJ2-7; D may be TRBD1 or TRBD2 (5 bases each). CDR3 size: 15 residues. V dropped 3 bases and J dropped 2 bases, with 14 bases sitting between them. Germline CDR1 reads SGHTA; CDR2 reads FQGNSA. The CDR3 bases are TGTGCCAGCAGCTTCTCCGGGACGAATACCTACGAGCAGTACTTC. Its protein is CASSFSGTNTYEQYF.

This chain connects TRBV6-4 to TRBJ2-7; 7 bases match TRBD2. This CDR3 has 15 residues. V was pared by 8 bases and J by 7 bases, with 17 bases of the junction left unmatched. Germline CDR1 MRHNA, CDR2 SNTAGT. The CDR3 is CASPDSAGRSCEQYF. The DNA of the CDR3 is TGTGCCAGCCCCGACAGTGCCGGGAGGAGTTGTGAGCAGTACTTC.

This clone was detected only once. The CDR3 sequence is CASSESRTVYGYTF. The CDR3 nucleotides are TGTGCCAGCAGTGAATCGAGGACAGTCTATGGCTACACCTTC. The chain has TRBV6-1 and TRBJ1-2, with a tentative D call TRBD1 (6 bases). CDR3 length: 14 amino acids. Trimming removed 2 bases from V and 4 bases from J, with 11 bases in between. Germline values: CDR1 MNHNS, CDR2 SASEGT.

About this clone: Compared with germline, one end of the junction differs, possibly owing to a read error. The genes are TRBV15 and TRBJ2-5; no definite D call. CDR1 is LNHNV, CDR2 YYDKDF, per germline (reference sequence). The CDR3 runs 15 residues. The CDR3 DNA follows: TGTGCCACCAGAAGAGATCCCCCTCGGCCGGGGACCCAGTACTTC. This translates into CATRRDPPRPGTQYF.